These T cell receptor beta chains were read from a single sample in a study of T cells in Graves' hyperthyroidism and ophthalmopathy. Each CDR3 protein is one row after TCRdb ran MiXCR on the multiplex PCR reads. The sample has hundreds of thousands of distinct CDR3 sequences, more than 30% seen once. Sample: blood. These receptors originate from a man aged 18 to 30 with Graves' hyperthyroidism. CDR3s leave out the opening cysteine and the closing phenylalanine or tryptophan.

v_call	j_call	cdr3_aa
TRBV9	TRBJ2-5	ASSPPDTRETQY
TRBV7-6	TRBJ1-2	ASSLETGGSYYGYT
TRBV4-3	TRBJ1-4	ASSQEEGKDEKLF
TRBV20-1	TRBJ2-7	SARDISGRENEQY
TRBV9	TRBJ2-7	AGSLGQGIPYEQY
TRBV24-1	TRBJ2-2	ATSRQGGTRELF
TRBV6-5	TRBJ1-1	ASSRDRRGNTEAF
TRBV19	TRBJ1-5	ASHGGQNSNQPQH
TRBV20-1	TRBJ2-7	SAPQLAYSYEQY
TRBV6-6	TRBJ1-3	ASRPGTGGNTIY
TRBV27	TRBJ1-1	ANRGYGTEAF
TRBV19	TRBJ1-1	ASSIGRRGEAF
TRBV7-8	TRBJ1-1	ASSPDRVAF
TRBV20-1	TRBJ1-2	SARDDSTDRGGYGYT
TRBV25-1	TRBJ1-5	ASGANQPQH
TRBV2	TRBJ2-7	ASSVRIGGELY
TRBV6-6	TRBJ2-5	ASSYGLGKETQY
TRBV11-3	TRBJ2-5	ASSSRTAQETQY
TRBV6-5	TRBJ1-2	ASSSGQKGLGYT
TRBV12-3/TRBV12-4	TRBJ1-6	ASRGWRGSYNSPLH
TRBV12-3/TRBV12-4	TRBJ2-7	ASARGYEQY